This T cell receptor beta chain stems from a study of PD-1 blockade in classical Hodgkin lymphoma. With regard to this clone: Its antigen is as yet unknown.

Generated by immunoSEQ multiplex PCR, the TCRdb table keeps only in-frame clones and is missing some. The table includes more than 70,000 clones, over 90% detected once. Findings of the study overall: Why repertoires differed is undefined; disease activity or prior therapy possibly contributed. Patients excluded were those beginning nivolumab under 1 year after ASCT. A reduction in baseline TCR diversity was reportedly seen in newly diagnosed patients relative to healthy donors. Patients newly diagnosed and complete responders had comparable baseline diversity.

Germline V lookup: CDR1 MDHEN, CDR2 SYDVKM. J gave up 0 bases and V 6 bases, and 12 bases lay outside the gene matches. CDR3 length: 17 amino acids. All trial patients relapsed after autologous stem cell transplantation. Sequences were derived from peripheral blood mononuclear cells (PBMCs), sampled before the second cycle of nivolumab. The gene calls are TRBV28 and TRBJ2-5; TRBD1 aligns across 8 bases. The receptor was derived from a human donor with classical Hodgkin lymphoma. Here the CDR3 DNA reads TGTGCCAGCAGAACACAGAAAACAGGGGGGTACCAAGAGACCCAGTACTTC. It encodes CASRTQKTGGYQETQYF.